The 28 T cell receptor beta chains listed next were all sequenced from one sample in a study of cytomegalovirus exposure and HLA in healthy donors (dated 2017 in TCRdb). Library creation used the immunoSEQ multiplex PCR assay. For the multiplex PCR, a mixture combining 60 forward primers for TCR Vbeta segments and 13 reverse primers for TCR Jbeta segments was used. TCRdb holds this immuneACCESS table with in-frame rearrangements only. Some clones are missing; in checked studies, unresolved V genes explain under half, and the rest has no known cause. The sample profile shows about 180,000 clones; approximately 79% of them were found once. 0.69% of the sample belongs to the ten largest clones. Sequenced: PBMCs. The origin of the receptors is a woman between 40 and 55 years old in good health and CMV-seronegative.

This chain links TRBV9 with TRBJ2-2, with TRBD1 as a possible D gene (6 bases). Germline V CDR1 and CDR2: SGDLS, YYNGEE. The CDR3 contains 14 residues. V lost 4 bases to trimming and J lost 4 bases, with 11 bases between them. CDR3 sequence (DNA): TGTGCCAGCAGCTCCTACAGGGCCACCGGGGAGCTGTTTTTT. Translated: CASSSYRATGELFF.

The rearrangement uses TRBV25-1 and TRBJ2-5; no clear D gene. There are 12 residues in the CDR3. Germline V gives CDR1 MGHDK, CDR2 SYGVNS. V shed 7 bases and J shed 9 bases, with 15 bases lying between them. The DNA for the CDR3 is TGTGCCAGCACGGATGGGCCGCCGTCCCAGTACTTC. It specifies CASTDGPPSQYF.

CDR3 amino acids: CAWSDRGGPQHF. The DNA for the CDR3 is TGTGCCTGGAGTGACCGGGGAGGGCCCCAGCATTTT. The V gene is TRBV30, the J gene TRBJ1-5; D unclear. CDR1 and CDR2 (germline): GTSNPN, SVGIG (reference sequence). V dropped 1 base and J dropped 9 bases, with 10 bases sitting between them. CDR3 size: 12 residues.

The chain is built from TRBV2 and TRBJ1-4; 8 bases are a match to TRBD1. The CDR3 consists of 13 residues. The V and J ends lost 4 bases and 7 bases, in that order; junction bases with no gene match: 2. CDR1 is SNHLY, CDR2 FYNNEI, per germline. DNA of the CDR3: TGTGCCAGCAGTGGAGACAGGGGTGAAAAACTGTTTTTT. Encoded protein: CASSGDRGEKLFF.

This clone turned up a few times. The DNA for the CDR3 is TGTGCCAGCAGCCAAGGACTAGCGGGAGGCACAGATACGCAGTATTTT. Protein product: CASSQGLAGGTDTQYF. V is TRBV4-2 and J is TRBJ2-3; 12 bases align to TRBD2. The CDR3 has 16 residues. Trimming took 1 base from V and 1 from J; bases not matched to a gene: 0. CDR1 is LGHNA, CDR2 YNFKEQ, per germline.

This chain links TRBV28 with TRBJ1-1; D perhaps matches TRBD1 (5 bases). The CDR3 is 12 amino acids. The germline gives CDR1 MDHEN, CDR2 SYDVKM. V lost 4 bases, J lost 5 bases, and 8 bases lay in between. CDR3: CASSYGGTEAFF. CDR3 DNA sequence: TGTGCCAGCAGTTACGGGGGAACTGAAGCTTTCTTT.

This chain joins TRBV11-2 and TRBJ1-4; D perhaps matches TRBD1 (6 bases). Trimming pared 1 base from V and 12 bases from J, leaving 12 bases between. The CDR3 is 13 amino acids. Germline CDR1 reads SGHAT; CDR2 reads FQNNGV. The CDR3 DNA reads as TGTGCCAGCAGCTTAGTCGGGGGGGGGCAACTGTTTTTT. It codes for CASSLVGGGQLFF. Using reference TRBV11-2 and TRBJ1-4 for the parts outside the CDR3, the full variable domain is EAGVAQSPRYKIIEKRQSVAFWCNPISGHATLYWYQQILGQGPKLLIQFQNNGVVDDSQLPKDRFSAERLKGVDSTLKIQPAKLEDSAVYLCASSLVGGGQLFFGSGTQLSVL.

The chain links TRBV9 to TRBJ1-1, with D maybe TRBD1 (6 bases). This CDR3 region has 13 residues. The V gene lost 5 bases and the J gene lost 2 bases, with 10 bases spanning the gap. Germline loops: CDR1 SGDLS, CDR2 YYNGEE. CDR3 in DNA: TGTGCCAGCAGTTCACAGGGAAACACTGAAGCTTTCTTT. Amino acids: CASSSQGNTEAFF.

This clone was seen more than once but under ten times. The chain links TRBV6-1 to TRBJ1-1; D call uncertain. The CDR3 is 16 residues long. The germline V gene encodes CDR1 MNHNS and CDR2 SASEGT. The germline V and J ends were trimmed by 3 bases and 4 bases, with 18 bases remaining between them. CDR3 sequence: CASSDSPFGEATEAFF. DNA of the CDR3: TGTGCCAGCAGTGATTCCCCCTTCGGGGAGGCCACTGAAGCTTTCTTT.

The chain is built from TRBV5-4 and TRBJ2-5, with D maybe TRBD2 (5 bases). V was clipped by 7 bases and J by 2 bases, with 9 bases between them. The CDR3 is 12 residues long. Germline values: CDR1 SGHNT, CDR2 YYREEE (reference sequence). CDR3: CASGRPQETQYF. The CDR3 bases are TGTGCCAGCGGGAGACCTCAAGAGACCCAGTACTTC.

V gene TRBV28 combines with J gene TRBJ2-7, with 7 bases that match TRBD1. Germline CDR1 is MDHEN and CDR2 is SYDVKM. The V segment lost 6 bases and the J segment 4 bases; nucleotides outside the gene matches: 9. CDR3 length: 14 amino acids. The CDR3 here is CASRSYRGVYEQYF. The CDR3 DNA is TGTGCCAGCAGATCGTACAGGGGAGTTTACGAGCAGTACTTC.

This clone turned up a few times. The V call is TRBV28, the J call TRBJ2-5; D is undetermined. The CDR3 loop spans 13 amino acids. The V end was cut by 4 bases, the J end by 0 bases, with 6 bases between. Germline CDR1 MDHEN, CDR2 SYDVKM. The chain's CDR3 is CASSSTNQETQYF. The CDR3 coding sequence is TGTGCCAGCAGTTCTACTAACCAAGAGACCCAGTACTTC.

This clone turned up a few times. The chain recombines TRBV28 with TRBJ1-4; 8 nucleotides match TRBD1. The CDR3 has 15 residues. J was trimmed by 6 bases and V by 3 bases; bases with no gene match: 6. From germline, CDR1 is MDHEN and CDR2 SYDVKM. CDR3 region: CASSFPLQGDEKLFF. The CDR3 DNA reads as TGTGCCAGCAGTTTCCCTCTACAGGGGGATGAAAAACTGTTTTTT. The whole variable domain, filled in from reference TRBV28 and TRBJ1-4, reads DVKVTQSSRYLVKRTGEKVFLECVQDMDHENMFWYRQDPGLGLRLIYFSYDVKMKEKGDIPEGYSVSREKKERFSLILESASTNQTSMYLCASSFPLQGDEKLFFGSGTQLSVL.

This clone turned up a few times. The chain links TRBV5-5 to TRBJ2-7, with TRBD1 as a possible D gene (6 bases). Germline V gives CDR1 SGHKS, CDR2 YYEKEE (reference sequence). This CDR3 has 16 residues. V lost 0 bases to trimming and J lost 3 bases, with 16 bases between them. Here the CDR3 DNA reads TGTGCCAGCAGCTTGGTTGGGGGCCTGGCGGGCTACGAGCAGTACTTC. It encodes CASSLVGGLAGYEQYF.

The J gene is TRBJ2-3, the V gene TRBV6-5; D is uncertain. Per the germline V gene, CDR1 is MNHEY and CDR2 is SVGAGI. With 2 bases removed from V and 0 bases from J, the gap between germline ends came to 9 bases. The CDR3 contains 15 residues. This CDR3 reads CASSYGGRSTDTQYF. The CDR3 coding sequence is TGTGCCAGCAGTTACGGCGGCCGTAGCACAGATACGCAGTATTTT.

The CDR3: CASSYGVDGQYGYTF. For the CDR3, the DNA is TGTGCCAGCAGTTACGGAGTTGACGGACAGTATGGCTACACCTTC. The rearrangement links TRBV6-6 to TRBJ1-2; D possibly corresponds to TRBD1 (6 bases). Germline values: CDR1 MNHNY, CDR2 SVGAGI (reference sequence). This CDR3 has 15 residues. Trimming took 2 bases from V and 5 from J, leaving 15 bases between them.

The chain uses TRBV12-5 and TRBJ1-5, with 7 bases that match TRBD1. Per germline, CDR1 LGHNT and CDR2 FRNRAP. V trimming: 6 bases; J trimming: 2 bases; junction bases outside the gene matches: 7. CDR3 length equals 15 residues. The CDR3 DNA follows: TGTGCTAGTGGCGACACAGGGGTAGGCAATCAGCCCCAGCATTTT. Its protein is CASGDTGVGNQPQHF.

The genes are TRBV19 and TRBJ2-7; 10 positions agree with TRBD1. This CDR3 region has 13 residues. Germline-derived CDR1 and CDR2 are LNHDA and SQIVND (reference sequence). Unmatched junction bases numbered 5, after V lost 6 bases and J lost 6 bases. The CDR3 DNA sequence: TGTGCCAGTAGCGACCGGACAGGGGGCGAGCAGTACTTC. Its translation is CASSDRTGGEQYF.

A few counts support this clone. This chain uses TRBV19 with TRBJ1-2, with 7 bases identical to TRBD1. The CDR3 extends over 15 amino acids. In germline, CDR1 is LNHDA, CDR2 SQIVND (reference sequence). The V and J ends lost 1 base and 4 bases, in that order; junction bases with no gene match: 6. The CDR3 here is CASSIGPTGAYGYTF. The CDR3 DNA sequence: TGTGCCAGTAGTATAGGCCCTACAGGGGCCTATGGCTACACCTTC. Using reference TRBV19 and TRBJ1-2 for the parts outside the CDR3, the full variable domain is DGGITQSPKYLFRKEGQNVTLSCEQNLNHDAMYWYRQDPGQGLRLIYYSQIVNDFQKGDIAEGYSVSREKKESFPLTVTSAQKNPTAFYLCASSIGPTGAYGYTFGSGTRLTVV.

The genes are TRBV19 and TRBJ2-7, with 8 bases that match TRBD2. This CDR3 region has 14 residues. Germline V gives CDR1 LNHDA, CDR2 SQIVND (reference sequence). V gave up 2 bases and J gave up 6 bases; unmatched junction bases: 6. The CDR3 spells CASSINAGGSEQYF. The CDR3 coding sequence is TGTGCCAGTAGTATAAACGCGGGAGGATCCGAGCAGTACTTC.

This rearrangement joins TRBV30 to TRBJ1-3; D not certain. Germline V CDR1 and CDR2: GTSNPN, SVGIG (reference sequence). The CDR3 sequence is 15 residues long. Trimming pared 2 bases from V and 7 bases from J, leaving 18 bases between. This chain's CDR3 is CAWSQREAVWNTIYF. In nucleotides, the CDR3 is TGTGCCTGGAGTCAGAGGGAGGCGGTTTGGAACACCATATATTTT.

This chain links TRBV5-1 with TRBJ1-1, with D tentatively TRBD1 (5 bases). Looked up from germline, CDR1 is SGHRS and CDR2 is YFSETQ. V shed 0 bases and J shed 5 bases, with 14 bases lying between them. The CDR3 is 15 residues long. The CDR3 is CASSLVGAQGTEAFF. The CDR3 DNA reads TGCGCCAGCAGCTTGGTAGGGGCGCAGGGAACTGAAGCTTTCTTT.

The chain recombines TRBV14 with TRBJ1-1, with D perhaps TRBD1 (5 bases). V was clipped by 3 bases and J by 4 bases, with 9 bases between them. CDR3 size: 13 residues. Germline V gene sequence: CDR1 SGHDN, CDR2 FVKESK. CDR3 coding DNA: TGTGCCAGCAGCCAGGTCGGGGGCACTGAAGCTTTCTTT. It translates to CASSQVGGTEAFF. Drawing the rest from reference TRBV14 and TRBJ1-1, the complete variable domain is EAGVTQFPSHSVIEKGQTVTLRCDPISGHDNLYWYRRVMGKEIKFLLHFVKESKQDESGMPNNRFLAERTGGTYSTLKVQPAELEDSGVYFCASSQVGGTEAFFGQGTRLTVV.

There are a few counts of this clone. As DNA, the CDR3 is TGCGCCAGCAGCTTCCGGGACAGGGTCAACGAGCAGTACTTC. Its protein is CASSFRDRVNEQYF. The V gene is TRBV5-1, the J gene TRBJ2-7; 9 nucleotides line up with TRBD1. This CDR3 has 14 residues. CDR1 is SGHRS, CDR2 YFSETQ, per germline. After removal of 2 bases from V and 5 bases from J, the junction contained 5 bases not matched to a gene.

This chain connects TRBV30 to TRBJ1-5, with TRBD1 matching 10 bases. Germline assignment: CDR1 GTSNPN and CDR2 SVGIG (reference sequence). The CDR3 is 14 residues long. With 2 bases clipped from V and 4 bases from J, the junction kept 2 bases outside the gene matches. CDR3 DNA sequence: TGTGCCTGGAGTCCGGGACAGGGGAATCAGCCCCAGCATTTT. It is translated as CAWSPGQGNQPQHF.

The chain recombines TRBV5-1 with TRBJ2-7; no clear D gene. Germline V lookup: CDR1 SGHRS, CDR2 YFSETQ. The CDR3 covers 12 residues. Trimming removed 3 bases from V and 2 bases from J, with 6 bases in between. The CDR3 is CASSSNTYEQYF. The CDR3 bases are TGCGCCAGCAGCTCTAATACCTACGAGCAGTACTTC.

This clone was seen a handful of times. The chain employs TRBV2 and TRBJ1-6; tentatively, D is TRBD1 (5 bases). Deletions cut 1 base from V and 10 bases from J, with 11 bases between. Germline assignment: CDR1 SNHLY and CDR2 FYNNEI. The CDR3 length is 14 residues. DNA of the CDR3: TGTGCCAGCAGTGAAGAGGCAGGGTACTCACCCCTCCACTTT. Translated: CASSEEAGYSPLHF.

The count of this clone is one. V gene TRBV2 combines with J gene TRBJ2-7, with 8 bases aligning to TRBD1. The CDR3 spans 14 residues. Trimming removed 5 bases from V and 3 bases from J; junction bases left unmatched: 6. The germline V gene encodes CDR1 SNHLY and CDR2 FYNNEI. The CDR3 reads CASSQGARNYEQYF. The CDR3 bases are TGTGCCAGCAGTCAGGGGGCGCGGAACTACGAGCAGTACTTC.